The entry below gives a single T cell receptor (beta chain) sequence along with its context. Its antigen is not identified. The table came from immunoSEQ multiplex PCR; TCRdb's copy has only in-frame clones and leaves some out. In the table there are 300,000 to 450,000 clones, about 90% of which are singletons. The sample belongs to a study of Ad26.COV2.S vaccination and SARS-CoV-2 variants. The study's findings and limits: Non-spike TCR breadth showed similarity between vaccine and placebo recipients. From the TCR breadth and depth analyses, total T cell responses may have been underestimated.

This specimen consisted of peripheral blood, obtained after recovery from COVID-19. The sequence derives from a human donor who had recovered from COVID-19.

The CDR3 loop reads CASSIAEIPTNEKLFF. CDR3 DNA sequence: TGTGCCAGTAGTATAGCTGAAATCCCAACTAATGAAAAACTGTTTTTT. The chain employs TRBV19 and TRBJ1-4; D is ambiguous. The germline V gene encodes CDR1 LNHDA and CDR2 SQIVND (reference sequence). V was cut by 1 base and J by 0 bases, with 9 bases left in between. The CDR3 runs 16 residues. Variable domain in full (rest from reference TRBV19 and TRBJ1-4): DGGITQSPKYLFRKEGQNVTLSCEQNLNHDAMYWYRQDPGQGLRLIYYSQIVNDFQKGDIAEGYSVSREKKESFPLTVTSAQKNPTAFYLCASSIAEIPTNEKLFFGSGTQLSVL.